Listed here are 22 T cell receptor beta chains from one sample, sequenced in a study of T-cell memory formation after mild COVID-19. TCRdb itself ran the 5' RACE reads through MiXCR, one entry per CDR3 protein. The table has 530,000 or so distinct CDR3 sequences, roughly 17% seen once; the top ten hold approximately 8.1%. The sample consisted of PBMCs or a T cell subset sorted from them (not recorded which). These receptors originate from an adult woman who had mild COVID-19 (a few samples of this study predate the infection). Cell type and time point are not known.

The table lists this clonotype with a few counts. V and J are TRBV7-2 and TRBJ1-6, with no clear D. Germline loops: CDR1 SGHTA, CDR2 FQGNSA. The CDR3 covers 13 residues. V was pared by 2 bases and J by 7 bases, with 6 bases between. CDR3 sequence: CASSLIQNSPLHF. Here the CDR3 DNA reads TGTGCCAGCAGCTTAATACAGAATTCACCCCTCCACTTT. The full variable domain, with the rest looked up from reference TRBV7-2 and TRBJ1-6, is GAGVSQSPSNKVTEKGKDVELRCDPISGHTALYWYRQSLGQGLEFLIYFQGNSAPDKSGLPSDRFSAERTGGSVSTLTIQRTQQEDSAVYLCASSLIQNSPLHFGNGTRLTVT.

The V gene is TRBV5-1, the J gene TRBJ1-4; D is ambiguous. CDR1 and CDR2 from the germline V gene are SGHRS and YFSETQ. V lost 3 bases and J 5 bases, leaving 11 bases between the germline ends. The CDR3 extends over 14 amino acids. The CDR3 loop reads CASSSLSENEKLFF. The CDR3 bases are TGCGCCAGCAGCTCGCTATCAGAGAATGAAAAACTGTTTTTT.

This clonotype was seen just once. J is TRBJ2-1 and V is TRBV29-1; 7 nucleotides agree with TRBD2. Germline V gene lookup returns CDR1 SQVTM and CDR2 ANQGSEA. The CDR3 consists of 15 residues. This CDR3 is CGWRDGAGAGNEQFF. In DNA form, the CDR3 reads TGCGGTTGGAGGGACGGGGCGGGAGCAGGAAATGAGCAGTTCTTC.

The V and J genes are TRBV7-9 and TRBJ1-4, with D perhaps matching TRBD1 (5 bases). CDR1 and CDR2 from the germline V gene are SEHNR and FQNEAQ (reference sequence). The CDR3 length is 12 residues. The V and J ends lost 5 bases and 4 bases respectively, with 5 bases between them. As DNA, the CDR3 is TGTGCCAGCAGCGGGGGTAATGAAAAACTGTTTTTT. Translating gives CASSGGNEKLFF.

CDR3 sequence (DNA): TGTGCCAGCAGCTCGACCCAGGGGGCCTACGAGCAGTACTTC. Translating gives CASSSTQGAYEQYF. This rearrangement joins TRBV5-4 to TRBJ2-7; the match to TRBD1 covers 7 bases. This CDR3 contains 14 residues. V shed 3 bases and J 2 bases; nucleotides not matched to a gene: 5. CDR1 is SGHNT, CDR2 YYREEE, per germline (reference sequence).

This clonotype was counted a few times. The V and J genes are TRBV10-3 and TRBJ2-7, with 16 positions matching TRBD2. CDR3 length: 16 amino acids. The V and J ends lost 10 bases and 7 bases, in that order; junction bases with no gene match: 13. CDR1 and CDR2 (germline): ENHRY, SYGVKD. For the CDR3, the DNA is TGTGCCACCCACGGGACTAGCGGGAGGGTACTACGGGAGCAGTACTTC. This encodes CATHGTSGRVLREQYF.

A few counts support this clonotype. J is TRBJ2-7 and V is TRBV29-1; weak D call: TRBD1 (6 bases). V lost 4 bases and J 2 bases, leaving 12 bases between the germline ends. Germline assignment: CDR1 SQVTM and CDR2 ANQGSEA. The CDR3 is 13 amino acids. The DNA for the CDR3 is TGCAGCGTTGTAGAGGACAGTGCCTACGAGCAGTACTTC. This gives the protein CSVVEDSAYEQYF.

This clonotype appeared a few times. The chain combines TRBV6-5 with TRBJ1-2; D is perhaps TRBD1 (5 bases). Trimming cost V 5 bases and J 8 bases, with 21 bases left between them. Germline loops: CDR1 MNHEY, CDR2 SVGAGI. The CDR3 has 15 amino acids. This CDR3 is CASSPNSGRVGGYTF. CDR3 bases: TGTGCCAGCAGTCCCAACTCGGGCAGGGTGGGGGGCTACACCTTC.

The chain couples TRBV6-5 to TRBJ1-2; 9 bases align to TRBD1. The CDR3 spans 15 residues. Unmatched junction bases numbered 12, after V lost 6 bases and J lost 7 bases. CDR1 is MNHEY, CDR2 SVGAGI, per germline. The CDR3 DNA is TGTGCCAGCAGCTACGGGACAGGGATAGGAGGTGGCTACACCTTC. It yields the protein CASSYGTGIGGGYTF.

The chain recombines TRBV5-4 with TRBJ2-5, with D possibly being TRBD1 or TRBD2 (6 bases each). Trimming removed 0 bases from V and 1 base from J, with 16 bases in between. From germline, CDR1 is SGHNT and CDR2 YYREEE (reference sequence). The CDR3 is 17 residues long. In DNA form, the CDR3 reads TGTGCCAGCAGCTTGGAGGGGGGACCAACCCTCCAAGAGACCCAGTACTTC. Its translation: CASSLEGGPTLQETQYF.

The chain has TRBV7-9 and TRBJ1-4, with no clear D. Germline CDR1 reads SEHNR; CDR2 reads FQNEAQ (reference sequence). This CDR3 is 14 amino acids long. V gave up 5 bases and J gave up 2 bases, with 9 bases separating them. CDR3 region: CASSHTGTNEKLFF. Written as DNA, the CDR3 is TGTGCCAGCAGCCACACCGGCACTAATGAAAAACTGTTTTTT.

V is TRBV19 and J is TRBJ1-2; TRBD1 is a possible D gene (5 bases). CDR1 is LNHDA and CDR2 is SQIVND in the germline V gene (reference sequence). The CDR3 runs 15 residues. V lost 5 bases and J lost 0, with 13 bases in between. The CDR3 region has the DNA TGTGCCAGTAGTCCCTTCGACAGATCTAACTATGGCTACACCTTC. Its translation is CASSPFDRSNYGYTF.

The table lists this clonotype with a few counts. The rearrangement joins TRBV24-1 to TRBJ1-2; unclear D gene. Germline CDR1 reads KGHDR; CDR2 reads SFDVKD. Between the trimmed V and J ends, which lost 3 bases and 8 bases, there was a span of 12 bases. The CDR3 has 13 amino acids. For the CDR3, the DNA is TGTGCCACCAGTGATGTCGGGGTTAACGGCTACACCTTC. Its translation: CATSDVGVNGYTF.

The table lists this clonotype with many counts. J is TRBJ2-5 and V is TRBV7-2; 7 bases agree with TRBD1. CDR3 length: 15 residues. Trimming took 5 bases from V and 2 from J; bases not matched to a gene: 8. The germline gives CDR1 SGHTA, CDR2 FQGNSA. CDR3 sequence (DNA): TGTGCCAGCAGCACAGGGACAGTTAAACAAGAGACCCAGTACTTC. Translating it yields CASSTGTVKQETQYF.

The chain uses TRBV19 and TRBJ2-1; a weak D match, TRBD2 (5 bases). V lost 0 bases to trimming and J lost 8 bases, with 8 bases between them. The germline CDR1 and CDR2 sequences are LNHDA and SQIVND (reference sequence). The CDR3 spans 13 residues. The CDR3 DNA follows: TGTGCCAGTAGTATAGAGGCTAGCCATGAGCAGTTCTTC. Translated: CASSIEASHEQFF.

The DNA for the CDR3 is TGTGCCAGCAGTTCACAGGGGGCGATGAACACTGAAGCTTTCTTT. It specifies CASSSQGAMNTEAFF. This sequence joins TRBV7-8 and TRBJ1-1, with TRBD1 identical over 9 bases. J gave up 0 bases and V 6 bases, and 5 bases lay outside the gene matches. The CDR3 has 15 residues. CDR1 is SGHVS and CDR2 is FQNEAQ in the germline V gene. The whole variable domain, filled in from reference TRBV7-8 and TRBJ1-1, reads GAGVSQSPRYKVAKRGQDVALRCDPISGHVSLFWYQQALGQGPEFLTYFQNEAQLDKSGLPSDRFFAERPEGSVSTLKIQRTQQEDSAVYLCASSSQGAMNTEAFFGQGTRLTVV.

This clonotype was detected only a few times. The genes are TRBV4-3 and TRBJ2-7, with a tentative D call TRBD2 (6 bases). V gave up 2 bases and J gave up 4 bases, with 15 bases separating them. CDR1 is LGHNA and CDR2 is YSLEER in the germline V gene. This CDR3 is 15 amino acids long. The CDR3 DNA is TGCGCCAGCAGCCAATCATTGGAGGAGGGTTACGAGCAGTACTTC. The encoded protein is CASSQSLEEGYEQYF.

This clonotype was seen more than once but under ten times. The J gene is TRBJ1-2, the V gene TRBV4-1, with a weak D call TRBD1 (5 bases). This CDR3 contains 17 residues. The V gene's germline CDR1 is MGHRA and CDR2 YSYEKL. V was cut by 0 bases and J by 0 bases, with 14 bases left in between. CDR3 amino acids: CASSQDGGALANYGYTF. The CDR3 DNA follows: TGCGCCAGCAGCCAAGACGGAGGGGCCTTAGCTAACTATGGCTACACCTTC.

This chain joins TRBV27 and TRBJ2-3; the D gene is possibly TRBD1 (6 bases). The length of the CDR3 is 14 residues. V was shortened by 5 bases and J by 8 bases, with 17 bases between the two germline ends. In germline, CDR1 is MNHEY, CDR2 SMNVEV (reference sequence). The CDR3 DNA reads TGTGCCAGCAGTCCTGCCGGGCAAGGGGGTACGCAGTATTTT. It specifies CASSPAGQGGTQYF.

This clonotype appeared once. CDR3 sequence reads: CASSHDRGQETQYF. CDR3 nucleotide sequence: TGTGCCAGCAGCCACGACAGGGGGCAAGAGACCCAGTACTTC. The rearrangement joins TRBV7-2 to TRBJ2-5, with 9 bases fitting TRBD1. The CDR3 is 14 residues long. Germline trimming cut 5 bases from V and 2 bases from J; bases unmatched to any gene: 3. In germline, CDR1 is SGHTA, CDR2 FQGNSA.

This clonotype was seen more than once but under ten times. The rearrangement uses TRBV4-3 and TRBJ1-2; D may be TRBD1 (5 bases). This CDR3 is 15 amino acids long. Deletions cut 3 bases from V and 2 bases from J, with 13 bases between. Germline CDR1 is LGHNA and CDR2 is YSLEER. The CDR3 sequence is CASSHFLEGNYGYTF. The CDR3 nucleotides read TGCGCCAGCAGCCACTTTTTAGAGGGGAACTATGGCTACACCTTC.

The rearrangement links TRBV3-1 to TRBJ1-6; 7 bases are shared with TRBD1. This CDR3 region has 17 residues. Unmatched junction bases numbered 10, after V lost 1 base and J lost 7 bases. Germline-derived CDR1 and CDR2 are LGHDT and YNNKEL (reference sequence). CDR3 region: CASSQGGTVATNSPLHF. The CDR3 region has the DNA TGTGCCAGCAGCCAAGGGGGGACAGTGGCGACGAATTCACCCCTCCACTTT.